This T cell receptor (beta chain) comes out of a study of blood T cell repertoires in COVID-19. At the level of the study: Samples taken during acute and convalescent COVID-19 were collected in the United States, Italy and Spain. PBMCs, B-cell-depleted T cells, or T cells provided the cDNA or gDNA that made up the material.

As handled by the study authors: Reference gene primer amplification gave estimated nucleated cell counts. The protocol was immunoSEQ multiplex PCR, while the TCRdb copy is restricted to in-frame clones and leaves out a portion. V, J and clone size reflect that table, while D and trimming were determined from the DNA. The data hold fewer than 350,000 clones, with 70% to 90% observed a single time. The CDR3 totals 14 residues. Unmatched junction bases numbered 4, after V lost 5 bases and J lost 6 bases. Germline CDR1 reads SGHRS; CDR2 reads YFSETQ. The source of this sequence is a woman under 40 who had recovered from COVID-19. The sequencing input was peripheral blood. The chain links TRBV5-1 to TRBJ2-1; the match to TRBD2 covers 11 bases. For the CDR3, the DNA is TGCGCCAGCAGAACCGGGACTAGCGGCAATGAGCAGTTCTTC. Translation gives CASRTGTSGNEQFF.